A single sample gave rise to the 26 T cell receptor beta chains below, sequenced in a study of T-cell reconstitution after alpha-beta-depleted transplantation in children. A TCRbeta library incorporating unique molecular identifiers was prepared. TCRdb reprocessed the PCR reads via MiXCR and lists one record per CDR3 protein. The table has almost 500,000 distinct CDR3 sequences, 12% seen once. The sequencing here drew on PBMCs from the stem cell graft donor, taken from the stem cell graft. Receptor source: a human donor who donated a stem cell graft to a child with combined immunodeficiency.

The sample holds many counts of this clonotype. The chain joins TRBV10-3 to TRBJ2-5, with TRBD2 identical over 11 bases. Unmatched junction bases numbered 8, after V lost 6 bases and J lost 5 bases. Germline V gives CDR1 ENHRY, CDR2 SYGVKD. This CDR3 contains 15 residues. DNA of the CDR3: TGTGCCATCAGCGACCTAGCGGGGGGTTCGGAGACCCAGTACTTC. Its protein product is CAISDLAGGSETQYF.

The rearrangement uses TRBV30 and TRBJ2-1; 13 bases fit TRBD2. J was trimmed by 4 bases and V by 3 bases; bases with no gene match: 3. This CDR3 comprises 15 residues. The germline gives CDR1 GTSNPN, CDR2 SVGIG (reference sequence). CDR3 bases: TGTGCCTGGAGGGGACTAGCGGGACCATACAATGAGCAGTTCTTC. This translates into CAWRGLAGPYNEQFF.

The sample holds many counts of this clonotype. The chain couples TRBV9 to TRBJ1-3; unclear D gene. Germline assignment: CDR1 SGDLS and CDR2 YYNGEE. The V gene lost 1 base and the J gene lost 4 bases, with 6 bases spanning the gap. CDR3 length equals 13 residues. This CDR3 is CASSVSWGNTIYF. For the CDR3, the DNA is TGTGCCAGCAGCGTATCTTGGGGAAACACCATATATTTT.

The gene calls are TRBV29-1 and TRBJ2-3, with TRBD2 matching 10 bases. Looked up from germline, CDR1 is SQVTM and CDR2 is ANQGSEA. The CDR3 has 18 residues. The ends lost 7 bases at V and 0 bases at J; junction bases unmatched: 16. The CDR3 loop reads CSGELAGGITSSTDTQYF. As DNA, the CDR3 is TGCAGCGGGGAATTAGCGGGAGGCATAACTTCTAGCACAGATACGCAGTATTTT.

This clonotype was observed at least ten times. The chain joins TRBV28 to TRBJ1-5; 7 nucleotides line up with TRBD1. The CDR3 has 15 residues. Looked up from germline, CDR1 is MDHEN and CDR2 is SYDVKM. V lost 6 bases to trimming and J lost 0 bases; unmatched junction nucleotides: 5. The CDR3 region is CASRPGQISNQPQHF. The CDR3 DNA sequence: TGTGCCAGCAGGCCGGGACAGATTAGCAATCAGCCCCAGCATTTT.

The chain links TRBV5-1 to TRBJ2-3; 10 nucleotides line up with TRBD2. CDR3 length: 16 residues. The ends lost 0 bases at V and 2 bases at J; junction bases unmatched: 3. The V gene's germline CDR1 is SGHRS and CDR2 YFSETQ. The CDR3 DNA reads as TGCGCCAGCAGCTTGGGGACTAGCGGATACACAGATACGCAGTATTTT. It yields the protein CASSLGTSGYTDTQYF.

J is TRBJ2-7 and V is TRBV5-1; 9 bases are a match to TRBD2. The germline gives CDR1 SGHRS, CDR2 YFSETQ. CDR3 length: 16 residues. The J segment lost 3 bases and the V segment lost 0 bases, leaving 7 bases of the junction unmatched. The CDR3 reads CASSLAGGRANYEQYF. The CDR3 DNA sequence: TGCGCCAGCAGCTTGGCTGGCGGGAGGGCCAACTACGAGCAGTACTTC.

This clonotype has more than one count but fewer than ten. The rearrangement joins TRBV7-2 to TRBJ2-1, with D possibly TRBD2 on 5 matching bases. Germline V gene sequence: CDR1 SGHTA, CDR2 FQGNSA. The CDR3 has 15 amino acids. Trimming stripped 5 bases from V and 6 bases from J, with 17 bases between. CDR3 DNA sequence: TGTGCCAGCAGCCCCGGGCCCTCGGCGGGCAATGAGCAGTTCTTC. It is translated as CASSPGPSAGNEQFF.

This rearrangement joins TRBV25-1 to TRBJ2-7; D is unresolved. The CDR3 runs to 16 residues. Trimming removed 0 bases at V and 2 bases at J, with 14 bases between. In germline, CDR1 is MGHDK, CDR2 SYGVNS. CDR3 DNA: TGTGCCAGCAGTGAATATTTCAACCAAGGCACCTACGAGCAGTACTTC. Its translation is CASSEYFNQGTYEQYF.

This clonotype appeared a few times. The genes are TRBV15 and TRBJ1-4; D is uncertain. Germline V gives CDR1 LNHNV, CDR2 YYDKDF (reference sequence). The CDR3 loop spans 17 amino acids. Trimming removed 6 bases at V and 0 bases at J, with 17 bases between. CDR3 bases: TGTGCCACCAGGAGACCAAAAGTTGGGGCAACTAATGAAAAACTGTTTTTT. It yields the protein CATRRPKVGATNEKLFF.

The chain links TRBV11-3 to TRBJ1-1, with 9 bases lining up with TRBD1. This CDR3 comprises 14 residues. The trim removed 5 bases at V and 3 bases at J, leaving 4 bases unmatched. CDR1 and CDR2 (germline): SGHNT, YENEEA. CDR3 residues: CASSGNRGHTEAFF. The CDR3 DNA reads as TGTGCCAGCAGCGGAAACAGGGGGCACACTGAAGCTTTCTTT. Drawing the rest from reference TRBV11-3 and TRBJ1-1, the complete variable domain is EAGVVQSPRYKIIEKKQPVAFWCNPISGHNTLYWYLQNLGQGPELLIRYENEEAVDDSQLPKDRFSAERLKGVDSTLKIQPAELGDSAVYLCASSGNRGHTEAFFGQGTRLTVV.

The CDR3: CASSLRTGGEDTQYF. The CDR3 nucleotides read TGTGCCAGCAGTTTAAGGACAGGGGGTGAAGATACGCAGTATTTT. This chain connects TRBV12-3 or TRBV12-4 to TRBJ2-3; the match to TRBD1 covers 10 bases. J was trimmed by 5 bases and V by 2 bases; bases with no gene match: 4. The CDR3 consists of 15 residues.

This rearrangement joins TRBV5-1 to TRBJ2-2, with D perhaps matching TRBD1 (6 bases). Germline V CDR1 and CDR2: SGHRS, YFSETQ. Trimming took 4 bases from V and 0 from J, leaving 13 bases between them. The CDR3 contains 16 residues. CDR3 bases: TGCGCCAGCAGCAAGTCCGGACAGACGAACACCGGGGAGCTGTTTTTT. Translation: CASSKSGQTNTGELFF. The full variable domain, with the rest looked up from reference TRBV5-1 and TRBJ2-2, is KAGVTQTPRYLIKTRGQQVTLSCSPISGHRSVSWYQQTPGQGLQFLFEYFSETQRNKGNFPGRFSGRQFSNSRSEMNVSTLELGDSALYLCASSKSGQTNTGELFFGEGSRLTVL.

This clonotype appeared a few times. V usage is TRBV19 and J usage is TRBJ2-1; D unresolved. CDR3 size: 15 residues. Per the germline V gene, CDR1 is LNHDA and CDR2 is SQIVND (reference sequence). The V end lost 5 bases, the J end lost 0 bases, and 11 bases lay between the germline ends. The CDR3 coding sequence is TGTGCCAGTAGTTCCCTTAAAGTCTCCTACAATGAGCAGTTCTTC. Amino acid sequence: CASSSLKVSYNEQFF.

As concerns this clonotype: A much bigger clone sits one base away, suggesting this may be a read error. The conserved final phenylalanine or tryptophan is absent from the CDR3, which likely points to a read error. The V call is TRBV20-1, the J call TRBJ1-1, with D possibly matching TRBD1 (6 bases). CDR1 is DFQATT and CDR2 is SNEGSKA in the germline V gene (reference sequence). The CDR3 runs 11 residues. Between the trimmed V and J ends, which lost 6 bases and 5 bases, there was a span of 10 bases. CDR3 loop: CSAIGTTEAFL. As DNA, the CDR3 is TGCAGTGCGATCGGGACAACTGAAGCTTTCTTA.

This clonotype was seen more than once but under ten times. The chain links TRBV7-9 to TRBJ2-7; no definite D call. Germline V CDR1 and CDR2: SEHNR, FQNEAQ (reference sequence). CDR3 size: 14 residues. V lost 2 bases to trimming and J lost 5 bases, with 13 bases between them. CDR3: CASSLLDESDEQYF. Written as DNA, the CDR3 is TGTGCCAGCAGCTTACTGGACGAAAGCGACGAGCAGTACTTC.

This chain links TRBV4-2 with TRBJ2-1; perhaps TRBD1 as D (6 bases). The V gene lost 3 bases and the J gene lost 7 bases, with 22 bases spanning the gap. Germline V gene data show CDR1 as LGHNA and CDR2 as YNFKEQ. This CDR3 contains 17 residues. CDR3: CASSQGDGTIRVNEQFF. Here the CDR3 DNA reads TGTGCCAGCAGCCAGGGGGACGGGACAATTCGGGTGAATGAGCAGTTCTTC.

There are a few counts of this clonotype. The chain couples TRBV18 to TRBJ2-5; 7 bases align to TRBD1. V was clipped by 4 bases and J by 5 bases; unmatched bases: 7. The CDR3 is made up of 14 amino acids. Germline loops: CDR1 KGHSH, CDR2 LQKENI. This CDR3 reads CASSLQRGPETQYF. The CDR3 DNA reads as TGTGCCAGCTCACTCCAAAGGGGGCCGGAGACCCAGTACTTC.

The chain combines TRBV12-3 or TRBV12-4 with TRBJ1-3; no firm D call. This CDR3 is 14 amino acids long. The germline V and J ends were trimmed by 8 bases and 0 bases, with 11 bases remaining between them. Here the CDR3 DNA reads TGTGCCAGCCACCCGCCGGGCTCTGGAAACACCATATATTTT. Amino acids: CASHPPGSGNTIYF.

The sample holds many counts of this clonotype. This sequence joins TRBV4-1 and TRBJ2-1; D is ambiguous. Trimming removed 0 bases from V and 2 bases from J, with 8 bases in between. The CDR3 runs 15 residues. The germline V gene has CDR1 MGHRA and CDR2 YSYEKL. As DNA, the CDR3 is TGCGCCAGCAGCCAAGAACGTTCAACCTACAATGAGCAGTTCTTC. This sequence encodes CASSQERSTYNEQFF.

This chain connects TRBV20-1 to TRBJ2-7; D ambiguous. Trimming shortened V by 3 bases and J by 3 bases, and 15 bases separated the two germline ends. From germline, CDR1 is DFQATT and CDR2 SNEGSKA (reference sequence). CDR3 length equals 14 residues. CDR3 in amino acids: CSASLPLGDYEQYF. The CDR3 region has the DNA TGCAGTGCTAGCCTTCCTCTAGGAGACTACGAGCAGTACTTC.

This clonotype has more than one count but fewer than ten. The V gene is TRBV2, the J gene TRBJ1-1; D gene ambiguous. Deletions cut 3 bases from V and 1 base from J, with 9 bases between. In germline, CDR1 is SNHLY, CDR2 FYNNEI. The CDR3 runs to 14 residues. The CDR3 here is CASSDFAPNTEAFF. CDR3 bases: TGTGCCAGCAGTGATTTTGCCCCGAACACTGAAGCTTTCTTT.

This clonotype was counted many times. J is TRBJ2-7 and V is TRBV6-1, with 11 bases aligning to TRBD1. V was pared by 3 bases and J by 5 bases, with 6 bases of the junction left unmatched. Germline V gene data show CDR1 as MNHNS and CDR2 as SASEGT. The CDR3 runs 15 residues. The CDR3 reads CASSERWTGGHEQYF. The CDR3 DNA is TGTGCCAGCAGTGAGCGTTGGACAGGGGGCCACGAGCAGTACTTC.

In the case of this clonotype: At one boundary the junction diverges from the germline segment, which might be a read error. The CDR3 here is CASGGAGGNRPQHF. CDR3 bases: TGTGCCAGCGGTGGGGCAGGGGGGAATCGGCCCCAGCATTTT. The chain links TRBV28 to TRBJ1-5, with 7 bases matching TRBD1. From germline, CDR1 is MDHEN and CDR2 SYDVKM. This CDR3 spans 14 amino acids.

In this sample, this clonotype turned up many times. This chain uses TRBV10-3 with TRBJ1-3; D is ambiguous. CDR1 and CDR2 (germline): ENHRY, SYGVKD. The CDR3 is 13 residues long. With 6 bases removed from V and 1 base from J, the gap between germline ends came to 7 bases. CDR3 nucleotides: TGTGCCATCAGCCGGCCTTCTGGAAACACCATATATTTT. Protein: CAISRPSGNTIYF.

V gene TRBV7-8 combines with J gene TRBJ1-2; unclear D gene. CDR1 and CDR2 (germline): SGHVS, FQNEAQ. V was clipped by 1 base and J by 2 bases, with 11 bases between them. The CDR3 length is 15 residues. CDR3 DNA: TGTGCCAGCAGCTTAGTGGTGGGCCCCAACTATGGCTACACCTTC. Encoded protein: CASSLVVGPNYGYTF.